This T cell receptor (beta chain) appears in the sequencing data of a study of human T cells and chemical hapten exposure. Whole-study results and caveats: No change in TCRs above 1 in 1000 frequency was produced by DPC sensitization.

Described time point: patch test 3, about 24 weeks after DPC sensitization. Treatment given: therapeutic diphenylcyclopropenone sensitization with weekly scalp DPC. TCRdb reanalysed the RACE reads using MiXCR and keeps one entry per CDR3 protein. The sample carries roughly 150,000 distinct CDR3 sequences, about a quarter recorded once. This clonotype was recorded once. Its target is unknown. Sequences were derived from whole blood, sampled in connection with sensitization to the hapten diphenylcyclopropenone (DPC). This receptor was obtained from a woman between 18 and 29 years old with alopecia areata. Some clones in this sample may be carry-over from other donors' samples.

CDR3 DNA: TGTGCCAGCAGCGTAGATCCGAGGGGAACGACCTACGAGCAGTACTTC. Protein product: CASSVDPRGTTYEQYF. This chain joins TRBV9 and TRBJ2-7; D may correspond to TRBD1 or TRBD2 (5 bases each). The CDR3 is 16 amino acids. Germline V gene lookup returns CDR1 SGDLS and CDR2 YYNGEE. V was shortened by 0 bases and J by 2 bases, with 15 bases between the two germline ends.